This T cell receptor (beta chain) originates from a study of T cells after yellow fever vaccination. TCRdb re-derived calls from the 5' RACE reads in MiXCR, one entry per CDR3 protein. The sample includes 300,000 to 350,000 distinct CDR3 sequences, roughly 10% of them seen just once. Trimming removed 5 bases from V and 1 base from J; junction bases left unmatched: 4. Germline CDR1 and CDR2: SGHTA and FQGNSA. The CDR3 runs to 16 residues. This clonotype has only a few counts. Its antigen is still unknown. Study outcomes and limitations: Post-booster repertoires again held most primary-vaccination clones (around 95% CD4, about 90% CD8).

The sample here was CD4+ T cells sorted from PBMCs, taken 45 days after the yellow fever booster vaccination. The V call is TRBV7-2, the J call TRBJ2-3, with 12 bases that match TRBD1. The receptor's source is a young man who received the YFV17D yellow fever vaccine. Written as DNA, the CDR3 is TGTGCCAGCAGCCCTCGGGACAGGGGGCGCACAGATACGCAGTATTTT. Encoded protein: CASSPRDRGRTDTQYF. Using reference TRBV7-2 and TRBJ2-3 for the parts outside the CDR3, the full variable domain is GAGVSQSPSNKVTEKGKDVELRCDPISGHTALYWYRQSLGQGLEFLIYFQGNSAPDKSGLPSDRFSAERTGGSVSTLTIQRTQQEDSAVYLCASSPRDRGRTDTQYFGPGTRLTVL.